These 20 T cell receptor beta chains came from one sample sequenced in a study of blood T cells in healthy people across ages. Alongside a J-beta primer mix, a sample-barcoded 5' primer served in a second PCR lasting 7 to 11 cycles. MiXCR, run by TCRdb on the 5' RACE reads, gives a single entry per CDR3 protein. In the table there are fewer than 900,000 distinct CDR3 sequences, around 40% of which are singletons. Input material: blood. These receptors came from a woman aged 60-70 years in good health.

A single count supports this clonotype. The chain links TRBV27 to TRBJ1-2; D ambiguous. The CDR3 is made up of 14 amino acids. The germline V and J ends were trimmed by 4 bases and 8 bases, with 17 bases remaining between them. Germline V gene lookup returns CDR1 MNHEY and CDR2 SMNVEV (reference sequence). The CDR3 DNA sequence: TGTGCCAGCAGTTCGGGCCAAATCAAGGAAGGCTACACCTTC. It encodes CASSSGQIKEGYTF.

The chain combines TRBV19 with TRBJ1-2; D ambiguous. In germline, CDR1 is LNHDA, CDR2 SQIVND (reference sequence). The CDR3 runs to 11 residues. V was shortened by 9 bases and J by 5 bases, with 10 bases between the two germline ends. CDR3 protein: CASLGEYGYTF. The CDR3 DNA reads TGTGCCAGCTTGGGAGAATATGGCTACACCTTC.

This chain connects TRBV3-1 to TRBJ2-7; TRBD2 matches 7 bases. There are 16 residues in the CDR3. In germline, CDR1 is LGHDT, CDR2 YNNKEL (reference sequence). The V gene end was trimmed by 4 bases and the J gene end by 6 bases; junction bases not matched to a gene: 15. CDR3 DNA sequence: TGTGCCAGCAGCCTTCGACTAGCAATGCGAGCAGGCGAGCAGTACTTC. Protein product: CASSLRLAMRAGEQYF.

This clonotype has just a few counts. The CDR3: CASSPFTPAEPQETQYF. CDR3 coding DNA: TGTGCCAGCTCACCATTCACGCCAGCGGAGCCCCAAGAGACCCAGTACTTC. This chain joins TRBV18 and TRBJ2-5; a possible D gene is TRBD2 (5 bases). CDR1 and CDR2 from the germline V gene are KGHSH and LQKENI. V was pared by 2 bases and J by 1 base, with 17 bases between. The CDR3 sequence is 17 residues long. Variable domain in full (rest from reference TRBV18 and TRBJ2-5): NAGVMQNPRHLVRRRGQEARLRCSPMKGHSHVYWYRQLPEEGLKFMVYLQKENIIDESGMPKERFSAEFPKEGPSILRIQQVVRGDSAAYFCASSPFTPAEPQETQYFGPGTRLLVL.

The chain uses TRBV25-1 and TRBJ1-5, with D unresolved. CDR3 length equals 14 residues. The V gene lost 1 base and the J gene lost 5 bases, with 9 bases spanning the gap. Germline lookup yields CDR1 MGHDK and CDR2 SYGVNS. The DNA of the CDR3 is TGTGCCAGCAGTGAATCCGGCGGGTATCAGCCCCAGCATTTT. It specifies CASSESGGYQPQHF.

This clonotype was picked up a small number of times. V usage is TRBV6-1 and J usage is TRBJ2-2; TRBD1 is a possible D gene (6 bases). This CDR3 spans 18 amino acids. Germline lookup yields CDR1 MNHNS and CDR2 SASEGT. Trimming took off 5 bases at V and 4 bases at J, with 23 bases between the two ends. The CDR3 loop reads CASSPRPLTGFGTGELFF. The CDR3 DNA is TGTGCCAGCAGTCCCAGACCCCTTACAGGGTTTGGCACCGGGGAGCTGTTTTTT.

There are a few counts of this clonotype. This chain uses TRBV12-3 or TRBV12-4 with TRBJ1-2; perhaps TRBD1 as D (5 bases). The ends were cut back, 4 bases at V and 7 bases at J, with 10 bases in the middle. This CDR3 is 12 amino acids long. CDR3 sequence: CASSSIDSGYTF. The CDR3 coding sequence is TGTGCCAGCAGTTCTATAGACAGTGGCTACACCTTC.

This clonotype was counted a few times. The rearrangement joins TRBV10-2 to TRBJ1-1, with D possibly being TRBD1 (5 bases). CDR3 length equals 13 residues. Per the germline V gene, CDR1 is WSHSY and CDR2 is SAAADI. Trimming stripped 4 bases from V and 1 base from J, with 7 bases between. CDR3 amino acids: CASSAGQNTEAFF. The DNA of the CDR3 is TGCGCCAGCAGTGCCGGACAGAACACTGAAGCTTTCTTT.

V and J are TRBV6-5 and TRBJ2-7; the match to TRBD2 covers 7 bases. Germline V lookup: CDR1 MNHEY, CDR2 SVGAGI. The CDR3 runs 16 residues. V was pared by 0 bases and J by 1 base, with 6 bases of the junction left unmatched. CDR3 residues: CASSYSRGSGSYEQYF. CDR3 sequence (DNA): TGTGCCAGCAGTTACTCGAGGGGTAGCGGGTCCTACGAGCAGTACTTC.

This clonotype came up a few times. DNA for the CDR3: TGTGCCAGCATGGCTAGGAAGATGAACACTGAAGCTTTCTTT. Amino acid sequence: CASMARKMNTEAFF. The chain employs TRBV2 and TRBJ1-1; D not resolved. The CDR3 has 14 amino acids. V dropped 7 bases and J dropped 0 bases, with 12 bases sitting between them. The germline CDR1 and CDR2 sequences are SNHLY and FYNNEI.

The chain employs TRBV3-1 and TRBJ2-5; D gene ambiguous. The V gene lost 4 bases and the J gene lost 7 bases, with 13 bases spanning the gap. Germline CDR1 LGHDT, CDR2 YNNKEL (reference sequence). The CDR3 has 13 residues. The CDR3 loop is CASSPDRYRTQYF. Written as DNA, the CDR3 is TGTGCCAGCAGCCCCGACCGTTACAGGACCCAGTACTTC.

The chain combines TRBV6-1 with TRBJ1-2, with D unresolved. CDR3 length: 14 residues. The germline V and J ends were trimmed by 2 bases and 6 bases, with 13 bases remaining between them. Germline CDR1 MNHNS, CDR2 SASEGT. For the CDR3, the DNA is TGTGCCAGCAGTGAAAAGGAGGGTATGGATGGCTACACCTTC. Amino acid sequence: CASSEKEGMDGYTF.

The chain has TRBV2 and TRBJ2-1; D may be TRBD1 (5 bases). This CDR3 contains 14 residues. Trimming cost V 3 bases and J 8 bases, with 14 bases left between them. The germline gives CDR1 SNHLY, CDR2 FYNNEI. The CDR3 coding sequence is TGTGCCAGCAGTGATCCTAAGCAGGGCGATGAGCAGTTCTTC. Residues: CASSDPKQGDEQFF.

CDR3 sequence: CASSADWNTEAFF. CDR3 coding DNA: TGTGCCAGCAGCGCAGACTGGAACACTGAAGCTTTCTTT. This sequence joins TRBV5-4 and TRBJ1-1, with D hard to call. The germline V gene has CDR1 SGHNT and CDR2 YYREEE (reference sequence). Trimming cost V 4 bases and J 1 base, with 8 bases left between them. This CDR3 has 13 residues.

This clonotype came up a few times. The V gene is TRBV9, the J gene TRBJ2-3; TRBD1 agrees at 7 bases. The CDR3 extends over 15 amino acids. Losses at the gene ends were 4 bases for V and 5 bases for J; bases not matched to a gene: 10. Germline V gives CDR1 SGDLS, CDR2 YYNGEE. Here the CDR3 reads CASSPRTGQGDTQYF. Here the CDR3 DNA reads TGTGCCAGCAGCCCGCGGACAGGTCAGGGAGATACGCAGTATTTT.

This clonotype came up a few times. The chain has TRBV12-3 or TRBV12-4 and TRBJ2-2, with 8 positions matching TRBD2. V was clipped by 5 bases and J by 4 bases; unmatched bases: 6. This CDR3 comprises 15 residues. The CDR3 sequence is CASSLSGARTGELFF. The CDR3 nucleotides are TGTGCCAGCAGTCTTAGCGGGGCGCGCACCGGGGAGCTGTTTTTT.

The chain has TRBV12-3 or TRBV12-4 and TRBJ2-6; no definite D call. Trimming removed 6 bases from V and 0 bases from J, with 12 bases in between. The CDR3 extends over 16 amino acids. The CDR3 sequence is CASSFSELSGANVLTF. The CDR3 coding sequence is TGTGCCAGCAGCTTCTCAGAGCTCTCTGGGGCCAACGTCCTGACTTTC.

This clonotype showed up just a few times. This chain links TRBV24-1 with TRBJ2-3; the match to TRBD1 covers 9 bases. Germline CDR1 and CDR2: KGHDR and SFDVKD. Unmatched junction bases numbered 12, after V lost 3 bases and J lost 3 bases. CDR3 length: 18 residues. For the CDR3, the DNA is TGTGCCACCAGTGATGGCGGACATGACAGGGGGGTAACAGATACGCAGTATTTT. Its translation is CATSDGGHDRGVTDTQYF.

The V gene is TRBV24-1, the J gene TRBJ2-1; 13 nucleotides line up with TRBD2. Germline V CDR1 and CDR2: KGHDR, SFDVKD. The CDR3 length is 17 residues. V shed 3 bases and J 3 bases; nucleotides not matched to a gene: 4. CDR3 DNA sequence: TGTGCCACCAGTGATCCTGGGACTAGCGGGATCTACAATGAGCAGTTCTTC. Protein product: CATSDPGTSGIYNEQFF.

This rearrangement joins TRBV7-9 to TRBJ2-7, with D possibly TRBD1 on 6 matching bases. The CDR3 is made up of 15 amino acids. Trimming took 1 base from V and 1 from J, leaving 11 bases between them. Germline assignment: CDR1 SEHNR and CDR2 FQNEAQ (reference sequence). The CDR3 coding sequence is TGTGCCAGCAGCTTAGAGGGTGGGACATCCTACGAGCAGTACTTC. Translation: CASSLEGGTSYEQYF.